Following are 12 T cell receptor beta chains from one sample sequenced in a study of blood T cells in healthy people across ages (dated by TCRdb to about 2015). Libraries were built with 5' RACE. The sample was run on an Illumina HiSeq 2500. A second about 6 to 11 cycle PCR used a sample-barcoded 5' primer and a J-beta primer mix. TCRdb's own reprocessing of the public reads used fastp at Q25 and MiXCR and kept productive beta chains. Every entry covers one CDR3 protein and lists the most common genes and DNA from its rows. Within this sample are 1.5 million to 2 million distinct CDR3 sequences, with under 30% of them counted one time only. The ten most abundant clones make up over 7% of the sample. Source material: blood. The receptor set was obtained from a woman aged 30 to 39 in good health.

This clonotype was seen more than once but under ten times. This sequence joins TRBV29-1 and TRBJ2-7, with D perhaps TRBD1 or TRBD2 (5 bases each). The CDR3 is made up of 13 amino acids. Trimming took 0 bases from V and 5 from J, leaving 11 bases between them. Germline CDR1 reads SQVTM; CDR2 reads ANQGSEA. The CDR3 bases are TGCAGCGTTGAAGATGGGACCCTCGACGAGCAGTACTTC. Protein product: CSVEDGTLDEQYF.

With respect to this clonotype: A much larger clone is a single base away; this may be a read error. The chain uses TRBV9 and TRBJ1-2; D remains unclear. Trimming removed 7 bases from V and 5 bases from J, with 15 bases in between. The germline V gene encodes CDR1 SGDLS and CDR2 YYNGEE. The CDR3 sequence is 13 residues long. CDR3 in amino acids: CASGTTVTYGYTF. CDR3 nucleotides: TGTGCCAGCGGCACTACAGTCACTTATGGCTACACCTTC.

The chain joins TRBV6-1 to TRBJ1-1, with D unclear. Trimming removed 0 bases from V and 7 bases from J, with 12 bases in between. The CDR3 runs 14 residues. Germline V CDR1 and CDR2: MNHNS, SASEGT. The DNA for the CDR3 is TGTGCCAGCAGTGAAGCTAGGGTCGGGAGTGAAGCTTTCTTT. Translating gives CASSEARVGSEAFF.

The chain links TRBV28 to TRBJ2-7, with D possibly matching TRBD2 (7 bases). Germline assignment: CDR1 MDHEN and CDR2 SYDVKM. V shed 8 bases and J shed 2 bases, with 16 bases lying between them. There are 14 residues in the CDR3. For the CDR3, the DNA is TGTGCCAGCCAGGGGTGGGGGGGGACCTACGAGCAGTACTTC. Translated: CASQGWGGTYEQYF.

The sample holds many counts of this clonotype. The chain recombines TRBV20-1 with TRBJ2-1; tentatively, D is TRBD2 (6 bases). The CDR3 runs 16 residues. V was clipped by 5 bases and J by 0 bases, with 17 bases between them. Germline assignment: CDR1 DFQATT and CDR2 SNEGSKA (reference sequence). The CDR3 reads CSADGTPLSSYNEQFF. CDR3 bases: TGCAGTGCTGATGGGACTCCCCTTAGCTCCTACAATGAGCAGTTCTTC.

This chain links TRBV10-2 with TRBJ2-4; D might be TRBD2 (5 bases). The germline CDR1 and CDR2 sequences are WSHSY and SAAADI. The CDR3 is 14 residues long. Deletions cut 9 bases from V and 13 bases from J, with 25 bases between. The chain's CDR3 is CASPPGSGNNEQYF. Here the CDR3 DNA reads TGCGCCAGTCCCCCGGGTTCGGGGAATAATGAGCAGTACTTC.

This clonotype came up a few times. CDR3 region: CASSYPQGGRDTQYF. The CDR3 region has the DNA TGTGCCAGCAGCTACCCCCAAGGGGGCCGCGATACGCAGTATTTT. The rearrangement joins TRBV9 to TRBJ2-3; 7 bases map to TRBD1. CDR3 length equals 15 residues. J was trimmed by 6 bases and V by 4 bases; bases with no gene match: 11. Germline-derived CDR1 and CDR2 are SGDLS and YYNGEE.

The rearrangement uses TRBV20-1 and TRBJ2-4; 12 bases align to TRBD1. This CDR3 has 14 residues. J was trimmed by 15 bases and V by 1 base; bases with no gene match: 10. CDR1 and CDR2 (germline): DFQATT, SNEGSKA (reference sequence). CDR3 sequence (DNA): TGCAGTGCTAGAGTCGGGACAGGGGGCTACGAGCTGTACTTC. It specifies CSARVGTGGYELYF.

J is TRBJ2-1 and V is TRBV5-1; D possibly uses TRBD1 or TRBD2 (6 bases each). V gave up 3 bases and J gave up 9 bases, with 13 bases separating them. This CDR3 has 13 amino acids. Germline V CDR1 and CDR2: SGHRS, YFSETQ. CDR3 bases: TGCGCCAGCAGCTCCACGGGGGCCGGTGAGCAGTTCTTC. It encodes CASSSTGAGEQFF.

To note about this clonotype: A much larger clone is a single base away; this may be a read error. The V and J genes are TRBV28 and TRBJ2-7; no reliable D call. The J call is in doubt because the DNA end fits TRBJ2-4 better. The V gene's germline CDR1 is MDHEN and CDR2 SYDVKM. This CDR3 region has 15 residues. As DNA, the CDR3 is TGTGCCAGCAGTTTACTCGAGCCCTCTCGGAACATTCAGTACTTC. This encodes CASSLLEPSRNIQYF.

In this sample, this clonotype turned up a few times. The J gene is TRBJ2-2, the V gene TRBV20-1; 12 nucleotides match TRBD2. Per the germline V gene, CDR1 is DFQATT and CDR2 is SNEGSKA (reference sequence). The CDR3 contains 16 residues. Germline trimming cut 3 bases from V and 5 bases from J; bases unmatched to any gene: 7. CDR3 DNA: TGCAGTGCTAGTTCGGGTCTAGCGGGAGGGACCGGGGAGCTGTTTTTT. Protein product: CSASSGLAGGTGELFF.

This clonotype was counted at least ten times. The rearrangement uses TRBV5-1 and TRBJ2-7, with D unclear. V lost 2 bases and J lost 3, with 12 bases in between. Looked up from germline, CDR1 is SGHRS and CDR2 is YFSETQ. This CDR3 is built from 14 residues. CDR3 sequence reads: CASSLSLVDYEQYF. DNA of the CDR3: TGCGCCAGCAGCTTATCCTTAGTGGACTACGAGCAGTACTTC.